This T cell receptor beta chain was documented in a study of blood T cell repertoires in COVID-19. About the study: Samples came from the United States, Italy and Spain, spanning acute and convalescent COVID-19. Sources were T cells, B-cell-depleted T cells, or PBMCs; the material itself was cDNA or gDNA.

V dropped 4 bases and J dropped 2 bases, with 8 bases sitting between them. The CDR3 has 14 residues. Germline V CDR1 and CDR2: SGHAT, FQNNGV. In the original processing: How many nucleated cells were present was estimated from reference gene primer amplification. Only in-frame clones appear in the TCRdb table, and some are missing; sequencing was by immunoSEQ multiplex PCR. Clonal size and the V and J genes are those of that table, whereas D and trimming came from the DNA. Counted here are approximately 150,000 clones, more than 80% occurring once; the ten biggest clones make up more than 2%. The rearrangement links TRBV11-2 to TRBJ2-2; D possibly corresponds to TRBD2 (5 bases). The sequenced sample was peripheral blood. This clonotype was sampled from a man between 70 and 80 years old with acute or convalescent COVID-19. The CDR3 sequence is CASSSGLNTGELFF. Written as DNA, the CDR3 is TGTGCCAGCAGCTCCGGACTTAACACCGGGGAGCTGTTTTTT.